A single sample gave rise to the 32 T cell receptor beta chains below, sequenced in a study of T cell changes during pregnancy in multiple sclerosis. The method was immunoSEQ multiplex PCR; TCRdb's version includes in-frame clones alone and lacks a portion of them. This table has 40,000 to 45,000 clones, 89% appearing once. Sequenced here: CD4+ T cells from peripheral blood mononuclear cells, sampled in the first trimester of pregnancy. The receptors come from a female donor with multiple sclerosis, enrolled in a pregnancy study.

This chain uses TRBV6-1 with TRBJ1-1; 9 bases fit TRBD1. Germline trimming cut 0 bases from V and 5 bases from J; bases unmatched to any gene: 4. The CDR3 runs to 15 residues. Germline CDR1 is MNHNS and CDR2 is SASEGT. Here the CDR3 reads CASSEAGQGRTEAFF. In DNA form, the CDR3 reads TGTGCCAGCAGTGAAGCGGGACAGGGTAGGACTGAAGCTTTCTTT.

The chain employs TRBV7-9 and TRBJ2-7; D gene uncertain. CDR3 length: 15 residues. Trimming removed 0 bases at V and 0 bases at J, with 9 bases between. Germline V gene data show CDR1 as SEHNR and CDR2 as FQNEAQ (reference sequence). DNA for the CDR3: TGTGCCAGCAGCTTAGCGCGCGGAAGCTCCTACGAGCAGTACTTC. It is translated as CASSLARGSSYEQYF. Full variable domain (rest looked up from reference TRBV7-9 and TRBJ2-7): DTGVSQNPRHKITKRGQNVTFRCDPISEHNRLYWYRQTLGQGPEFLTYFQNEAQLEKSRLLSDRFSAERPKGSFSTLEIQRTEQGDSAMYLCASSLARGSSYEQYFGPGTRLTVT.

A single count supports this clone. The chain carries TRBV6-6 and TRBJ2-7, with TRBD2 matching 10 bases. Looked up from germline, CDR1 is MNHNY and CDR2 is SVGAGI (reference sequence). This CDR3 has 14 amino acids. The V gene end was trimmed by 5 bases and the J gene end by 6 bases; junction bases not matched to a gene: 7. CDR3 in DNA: TGTGCCAGCAGTCCGAGCGGGAGGGCATCCGAGCAGTACTTC. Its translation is CASSPSGRASEQYF.

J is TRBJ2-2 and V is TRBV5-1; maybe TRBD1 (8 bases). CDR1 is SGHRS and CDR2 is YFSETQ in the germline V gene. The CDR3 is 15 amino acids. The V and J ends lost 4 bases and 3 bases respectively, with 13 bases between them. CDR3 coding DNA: TGCGCCAGCAGCATACAGGGGGGGGACACCGGGGAGCTGTTTTTT. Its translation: CASSIQGGDTGELFF.

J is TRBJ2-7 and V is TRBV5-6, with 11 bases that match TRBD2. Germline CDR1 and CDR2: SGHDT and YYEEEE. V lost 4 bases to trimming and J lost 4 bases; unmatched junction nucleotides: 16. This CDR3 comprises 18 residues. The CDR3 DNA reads TGTGCCAGCAGCACCGGACGTACCCTAGCGGGAGGAGGGTACGAGCAGTACTTC. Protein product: CASSTGRTLAGGGYEQYF.

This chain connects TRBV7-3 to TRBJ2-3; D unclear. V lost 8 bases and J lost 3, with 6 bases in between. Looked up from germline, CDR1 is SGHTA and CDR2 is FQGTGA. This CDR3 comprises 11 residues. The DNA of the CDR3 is TGTGCCAGCGGTGAGACAGATACGCAGTATTTT. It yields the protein CASGETDTQYF.

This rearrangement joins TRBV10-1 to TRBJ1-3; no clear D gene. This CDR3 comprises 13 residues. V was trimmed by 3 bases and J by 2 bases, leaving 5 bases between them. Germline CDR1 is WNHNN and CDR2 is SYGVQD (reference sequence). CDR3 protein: CASSEIAGNTIYF. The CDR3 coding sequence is TGCGCCAGCAGTGAAATCGCTGGAAACACCATATATTTT.

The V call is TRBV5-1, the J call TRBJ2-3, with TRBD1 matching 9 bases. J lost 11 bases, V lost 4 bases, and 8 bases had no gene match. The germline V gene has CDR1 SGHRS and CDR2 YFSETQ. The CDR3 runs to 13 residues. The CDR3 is CASSLEGQGRQYF. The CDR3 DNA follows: TGCGCCAGCAGCCTAGAGGGACAGGGAAGGCAGTATTTT.

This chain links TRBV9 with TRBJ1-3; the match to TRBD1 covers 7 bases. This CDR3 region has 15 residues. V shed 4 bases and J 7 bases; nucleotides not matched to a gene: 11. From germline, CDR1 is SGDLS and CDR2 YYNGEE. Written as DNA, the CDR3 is TGTGCCAGCAGCTCTACGACAGGGAAGAAGAACACCATATATTTT. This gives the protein CASSSTTGKKNTIYF.

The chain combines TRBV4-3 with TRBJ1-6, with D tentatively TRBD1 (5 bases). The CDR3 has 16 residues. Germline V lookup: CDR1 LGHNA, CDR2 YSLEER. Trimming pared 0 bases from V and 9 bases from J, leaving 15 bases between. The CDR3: CASSQEGAGRASPLHF. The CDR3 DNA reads TGCGCCAGCAGCCAAGAAGGAGCAGGGAGGGCTTCACCCCTCCACTTT.

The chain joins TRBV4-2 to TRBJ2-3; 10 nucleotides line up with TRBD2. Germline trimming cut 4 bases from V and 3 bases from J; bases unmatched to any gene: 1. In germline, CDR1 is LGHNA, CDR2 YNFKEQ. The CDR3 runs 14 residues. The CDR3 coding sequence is TGTGCCAGCAGCCCGGGACTAGCGACAGATACGCAGTATTTT. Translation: CASSPGLATDTQYF.

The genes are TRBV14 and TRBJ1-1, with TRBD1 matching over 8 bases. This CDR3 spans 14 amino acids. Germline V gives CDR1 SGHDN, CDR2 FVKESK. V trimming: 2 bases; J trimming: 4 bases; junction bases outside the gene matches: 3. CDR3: CASSQTGGSTEAFF. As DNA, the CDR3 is TGTGCCAGCAGCCAAACAGGGGGAAGCACTGAAGCTTTCTTT.

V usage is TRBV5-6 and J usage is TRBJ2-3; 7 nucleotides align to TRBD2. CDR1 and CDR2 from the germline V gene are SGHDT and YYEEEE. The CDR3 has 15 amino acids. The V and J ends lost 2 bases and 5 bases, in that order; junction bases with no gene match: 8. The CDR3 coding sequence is TGTGCCAGCAGCTTTGAAGCTAGCGGTAAAGATACGCAGTATTTT. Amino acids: CASSFEASGKDTQYF.

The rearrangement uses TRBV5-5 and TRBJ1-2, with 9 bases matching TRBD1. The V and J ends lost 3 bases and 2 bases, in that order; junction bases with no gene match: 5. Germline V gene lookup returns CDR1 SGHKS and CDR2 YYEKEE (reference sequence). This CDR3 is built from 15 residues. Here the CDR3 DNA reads TGTGCCAGCAGCTGGGGACAGGGTGGGAACTATGGCTACACCTTC. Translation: CASSWGQGGNYGYTF.

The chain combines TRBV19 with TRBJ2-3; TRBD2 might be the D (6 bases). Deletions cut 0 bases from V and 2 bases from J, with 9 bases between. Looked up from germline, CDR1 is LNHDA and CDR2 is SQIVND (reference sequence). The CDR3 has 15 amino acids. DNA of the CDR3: TGTGCCAGTAGTATAGATGCGGGATACACAGATACGCAGTATTTT. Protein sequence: CASSIDAGYTDTQYF.

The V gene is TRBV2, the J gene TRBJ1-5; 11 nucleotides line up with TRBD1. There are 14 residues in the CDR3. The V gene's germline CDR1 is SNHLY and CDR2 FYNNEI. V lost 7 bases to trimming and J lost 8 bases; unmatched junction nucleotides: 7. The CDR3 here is CASIRDRGREPQHF. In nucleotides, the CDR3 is TGTGCCAGCATCCGGGACAGGGGGAGGGAGCCCCAGCATTTT.

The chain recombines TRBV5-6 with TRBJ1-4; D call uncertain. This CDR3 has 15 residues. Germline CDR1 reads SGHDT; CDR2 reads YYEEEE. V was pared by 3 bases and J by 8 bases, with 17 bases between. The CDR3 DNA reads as TGTGCCAGCAGCTCCAACCCCTCATGGGCCGAAAAACTGTTTTTT. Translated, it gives CASSSNPSWAEKLFF.

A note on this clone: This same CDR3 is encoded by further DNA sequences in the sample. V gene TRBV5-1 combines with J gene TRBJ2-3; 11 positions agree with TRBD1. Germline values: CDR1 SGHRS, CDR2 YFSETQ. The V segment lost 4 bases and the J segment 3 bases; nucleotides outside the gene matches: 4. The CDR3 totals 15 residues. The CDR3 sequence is CASSPGQGATDTQYF. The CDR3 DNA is TGCGCCAGCAGCCCAGGACAGGGGGCAACAGATACGCAGTATTTT.

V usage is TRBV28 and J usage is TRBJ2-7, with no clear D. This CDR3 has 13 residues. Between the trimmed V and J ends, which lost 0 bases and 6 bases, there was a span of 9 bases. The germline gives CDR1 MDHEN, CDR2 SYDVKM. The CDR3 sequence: CASSLWLRSEQYF. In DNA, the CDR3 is TGTGCCAGCAGTTTATGGTTGAGGAGCGAGCAGTACTTC.

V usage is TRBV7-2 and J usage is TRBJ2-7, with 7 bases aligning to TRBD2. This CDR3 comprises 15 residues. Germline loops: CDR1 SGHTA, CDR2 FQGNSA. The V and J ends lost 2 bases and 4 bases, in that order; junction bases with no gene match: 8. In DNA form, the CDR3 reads TGTGCCAGCAGCTTAAGTGGCGGGAGTTTATACGAGCAGTACTTC. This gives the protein CASSLSGGSLYEQYF.

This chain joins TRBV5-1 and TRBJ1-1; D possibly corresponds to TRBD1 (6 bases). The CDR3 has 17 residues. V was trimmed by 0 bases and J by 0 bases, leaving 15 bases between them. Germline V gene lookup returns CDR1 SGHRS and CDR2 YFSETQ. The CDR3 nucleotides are TGCGCCAGCAGCTTGGCCTCCGGGACACCAGTGAACACTGAAGCTTTCTTT. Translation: CASSLASGTPVNTEAFF.

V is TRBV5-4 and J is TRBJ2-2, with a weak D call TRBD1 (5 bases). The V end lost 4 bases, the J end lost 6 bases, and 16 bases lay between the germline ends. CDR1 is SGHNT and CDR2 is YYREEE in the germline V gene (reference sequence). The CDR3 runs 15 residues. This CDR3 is CASSLGAREAGELFF. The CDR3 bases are TGTGCCAGCAGCCTAGGGGCTCGTGAGGCCGGGGAGCTGTTTTTT.

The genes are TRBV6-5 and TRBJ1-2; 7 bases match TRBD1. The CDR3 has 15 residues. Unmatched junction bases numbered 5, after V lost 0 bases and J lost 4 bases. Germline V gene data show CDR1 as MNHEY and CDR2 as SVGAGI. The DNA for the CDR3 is TGTGCCAGCAGTTACTCCGGGACAGAAGGCTATGGCTACACCTTC. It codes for CASSYSGTEGYGYTF.

The CDR3 loop reads CASSLSGGKKTEAFF. The CDR3 DNA sequence: TGTGCCAGCAGCCTATCGGGGGGGAAGAAAACTGAAGCTTTCTTT. The chain is built from TRBV7-9 and TRBJ1-1; TRBD1 might be the D (5 bases). Trimming took 5 bases from V and 5 from J, leaving 18 bases between them. Germline CDR1 SEHNR, CDR2 FQNEAQ (reference sequence). The CDR3 extends over 15 amino acids.

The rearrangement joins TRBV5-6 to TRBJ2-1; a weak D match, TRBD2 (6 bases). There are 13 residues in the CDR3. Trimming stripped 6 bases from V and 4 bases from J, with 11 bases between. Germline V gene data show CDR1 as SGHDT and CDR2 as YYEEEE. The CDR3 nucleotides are TGTGCCAGCACCCGGGACTTATACAATGAGCAGTTCTTC. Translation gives CASTRDLYNEQFF.

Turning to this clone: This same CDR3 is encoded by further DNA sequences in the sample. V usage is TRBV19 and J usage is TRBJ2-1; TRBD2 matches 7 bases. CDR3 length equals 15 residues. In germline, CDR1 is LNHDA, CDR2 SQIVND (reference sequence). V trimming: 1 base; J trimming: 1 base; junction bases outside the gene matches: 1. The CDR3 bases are TGTGCCAGTAGTATAGCGGGAGGATCCTACAATGAGCAGTTCTTC. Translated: CASSIAGGSYNEQFF.

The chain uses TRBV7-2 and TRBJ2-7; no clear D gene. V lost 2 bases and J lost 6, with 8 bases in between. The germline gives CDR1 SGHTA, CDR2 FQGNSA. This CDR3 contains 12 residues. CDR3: CASSLRSVEQYF. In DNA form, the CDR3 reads TGTGCCAGCAGCTTACGGTCTGTCGAGCAGTACTTC.

CDR3 sequence (DNA): TGTGCCAGCAGACTAGCGGGAGGACACGAGCAGTACTTC. It yields the protein CASRLAGGHEQYF. This chain joins TRBV2 and TRBJ2-7; 12 bases fit TRBD2. The length of the CDR3 is 13 residues. Germline trimming cut 6 bases from V and 5 bases from J; bases unmatched to any gene: 2. CDR1 and CDR2 (germline): SNHLY, FYNNEI.

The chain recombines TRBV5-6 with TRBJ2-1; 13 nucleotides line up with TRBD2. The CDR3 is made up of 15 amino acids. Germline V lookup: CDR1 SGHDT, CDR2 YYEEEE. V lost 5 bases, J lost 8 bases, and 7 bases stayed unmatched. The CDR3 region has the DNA TGTGCCAGCAGTTCGTCCGGGACTAGCGGGGATGAGCAGTTCTTC. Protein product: CASSSSGTSGDEQFF.

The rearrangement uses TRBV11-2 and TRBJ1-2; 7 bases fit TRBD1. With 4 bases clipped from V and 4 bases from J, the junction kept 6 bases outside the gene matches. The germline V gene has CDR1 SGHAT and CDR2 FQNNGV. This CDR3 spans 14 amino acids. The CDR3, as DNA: TGTGCCAGCAGCTCTGAACAGGGGTTCTATGGCTACACCTTC. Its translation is CASSSEQGFYGYTF.

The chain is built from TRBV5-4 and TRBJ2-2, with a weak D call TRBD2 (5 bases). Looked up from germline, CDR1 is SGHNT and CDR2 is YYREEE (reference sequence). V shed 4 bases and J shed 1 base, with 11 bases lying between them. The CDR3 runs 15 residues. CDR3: CASSESGVNTGELFF. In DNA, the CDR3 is TGTGCCAGCAGCGAGAGCGGAGTGAACACCGGGGAGCTGTTTTTT.

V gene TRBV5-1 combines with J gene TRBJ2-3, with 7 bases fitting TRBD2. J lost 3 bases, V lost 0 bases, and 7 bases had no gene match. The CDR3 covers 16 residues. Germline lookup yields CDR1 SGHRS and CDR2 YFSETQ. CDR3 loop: CASSLALAELTDTQYF. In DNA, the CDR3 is TGCGCCAGCAGCTTGGCTCTAGCGGAATTGACAGATACGCAGTATTTT.